This TCR beta chain was sequenced during a study of T cell responses to AZD1222 COVID-19 vaccine. Concerning this clone itself: Its antigen is not identified.

Sequencing was performed with immunoSEQ multiplex PCR; in TCRdb, only in-frame clones are kept and a portion is missing. In the table there are about 190,000 clones, about 87% of which are singletons. Germline CDR1 is MNHEY and CDR2 is SMNVEV (reference sequence). Trimming took 6 bases from V and 5 from J, leaving 19 bases between them. The CDR3 contains 15 residues. Study results and caveats: Regions 160-218 and 743-854 dominated among vaccine-associated CD4 TCRs spanning spike. White British ancestry dominated among donors, who included more females, and clonal diversity was possibly underestimated.

The chain uses TRBV27 and TRBJ2-5; D possibly corresponds to TRBD1 (6 bases). The sample consisted of peripheral blood, taken on day 0 of MenACWY control vaccination. The TCR originated in an adult in good health. The CDR3 nucleotides read TGTGCCAGCAGCCCCTTGGGGGCTCCGACGGAGACCCAGTACTTC. Translated: CASSPLGAPTETQYF.